The entry below gives a single TCR beta chain sequence along with its context. CDR1 is SGHKS, CDR2 YYEKEE, per germline (reference sequence). The CDR3 totals 11 residues. V was pared by 5 bases and J by 12 bases, with 12 bases between. The sample belongs to a study of CD8 T cells in ankylosing spondylitis. One entry per CDR3 protein, called by TCRdb with MiXCR from the 5' RACE reads. Here the sample spans 80,000 to 90,000 distinct CDR3 sequences, more than 25% being singletons. Input material: blood, either unsorted or a sorted T cell fraction (not recorded which). The TCR comes from a male donor with ankylosing spondylitis or in good health (not recorded which). The chain has TRBV5-5 and TRBJ2-1, with TRBD2 as a possible D gene (6 bases). CDR3: CASSSDGGQFF. The CDR3 nucleotides are TGTGCCAGCAGTTCGGACGGGGGGCAGTTCTTC. Looking up the rest from reference TRBV5-5 and TRBJ2-1 gives the full variable domain: DAGVTQSPTHLIKTRGQQVTLRCSPISGHKSVSWYQQVLGQGPQFIFQYYEKEERGRGNFPDRFSARQFPNYSSELNVNALLLGDSALYLCASSSDGGQFFGPGTRLTVL.